The rows below give T cell receptor beta chains drawn from one sample of a study of Graves' ophthalmopathy and Graves' hyperthyroidism. Each CDR3 protein gets one entry after TCRdb re-called the multiplex PCR reads with MiXCR. The sample contains 350,000 to 450,000 distinct CDR3 sequences, 20% to 25% of which appear only once. Sequenced input: peripheral blood. The origin of the receptors is a woman under 30 with stable Graves' hyperthyroidism. Both conserved end residues are part of each CDR3. The order of the fields is J gene, V gene, clone size, D gene, CDR3 length, CDR3 DNA, CDR3 protein. A D gene is named only where the DNA matches it firmly. Not all rows give a size; the values are once, few, many and, for expanded clones, a class.

j_gene: TRBJ1-1
v_gene: TRBV28
abundance: .
d_gene: .
len: 11
CDR3nt: TGTGCCAGCACTTTCTCGAGGGATGCTTTCTTT
CDR3aa: CASTFSRDAFF

j_gene: TRBJ1-5
v_gene: TRBV19
abundance: .
d_gene: .
len: 14
CDR3nt: TGTGCCAGTAGTATTGGGTCAGGGAGCAAGCCCCAGCATTTT
CDR3aa: CASSIGSGSKPQHF

j_gene: TRBJ1-2
v_gene: TRBV19
abundance: many
d_gene: .
len: 14
CDR3nt: TGTGCCAGTAGTATCGGGACGGAGTACTATGGCTACACCTTC
CDR3aa: CASSIGTEYYGYTF

j_gene: TRBJ2-2
v_gene: TRBV7-3
abundance: many
d_gene: .
len: 15
CDR3nt: TGTGCCAGCAGCTCCATCGGCCCGGGCGCCGGGGAGCTGTTTTTT
CDR3aa: CASSSIGPGAGELFF

j_gene: TRBJ1-1
v_gene: TRBV2
abundance: many
d_gene: .
len: 13
CDR3nt: TGTGCCAGCAACTTCGACAGGACTGATGAAGCTTTCTTT
CDR3aa: CASNFDRTDEAFF

j_gene: TRBJ2-5
v_gene: TRBV13
abundance: .
d_gene: TRBD2
len: 15
CDR3nt: TGTGCCAGCAGCTACGGCGGGGGGTCACAAGAGACCCAGTACTTC
CDR3aa: CASSYGGGSQETQYF

j_gene: TRBJ1-1
v_gene: TRBV11-2
abundance: many
d_gene: .
len: 13
CDR3nt: TGTGCCAGCGGGATGGGTGTCCGGACTGAAGCTTTCTTT
CDR3aa: CASGMGVRTEAFF

j_gene: TRBJ1-1
v_gene: TRBV6-2/TRBV6-3
abundance: few
d_gene: .
len: 19
CDR3nt: TGTGCCAGCAGAAATCCTAGGGGGGAAGTTTGGTTCCTGAACACTGAAGCTTTCTTT
CDR3aa: CASRNPRGEVWFLNTEAFF

j_gene: TRBJ2-7
v_gene: TRBV27
abundance: few
d_gene: TRBD1
len: 15
CDR3nt: TGTGCCAGCAGTTTATTCGAGGGGGCTTCCTACGTGCAGTACTTC
CDR3aa: CASSLFEGASYVQYF

j_gene: TRBJ1-2
v_gene: TRBV30
abundance: .
d_gene: .
len: 13
CDR3nt: TGTGCCTGGAGTCCGCAGGAGAACTATGGCTACACCTTC
CDR3aa: CAWSPQENYGYTF

j_gene: TRBJ2-6
v_gene: TRBV11-2
abundance: many
d_gene: TRBD2
len: 20
CDR3nt: TGTGCCAGCAGCGAGATTCTAGCGGGGGGGCCGTACTCTGGGGCCAACGTCCTGACTTTC
CDR3aa: CASSEILAGGPYSGANVLTF

j_gene: TRBJ1-2
v_gene: TRBV20-1
abundance: once
d_gene: .
len: 14
CDR3nt: TGCAGTGTTAGAGAGCTAGACCACCTCTATGGCTACACCTTC
CDR3aa: CSVRELDHLYGYTF

j_gene: TRBJ1-1
v_gene: TRBV20-1
abundance: few
d_gene: .
len: 15
CDR3nt: TGCAGTGCTAGAGAGAAAGGGAACATGATCACTGAAGCTTTCTTT
CDR3aa: CSAREKGNMITEAFF

j_gene: TRBJ2-5
v_gene: TRBV12-3/TRBV12-4
abundance: .
d_gene: TRBD2
len: 18
CDR3nt: TGTGCCAGCAGTCCCCGAGGTAGCGGGGGGGCGGTACAAGAGACCCAGTACTTC
CDR3aa: CASSPRGSGGAVQETQYF

j_gene: TRBJ2-7
v_gene: TRBV10-3
abundance: many
d_gene: TRBD1
len: 15
CDR3nt: TGTGCCATCAGTGAGCCCGAAGGACAGGGGGACGAGCAGTACTTC
CDR3aa: CAISEPEGQGDEQYF

j_gene: TRBJ2-5
v_gene: TRBV2
abundance: many
d_gene: .
len: 13
CDR3nt: TGTGCCAGCATCCCGGTGGGCGGGGAGACCCAGTACTTC
CDR3aa: CASIPVGGETQYF

j_gene: TRBJ1-3
v_gene: TRBV27
abundance: many
d_gene: .
len: 14
CDR3nt: TGTGCCAGCAGTTTCTCCCACAAAGGAAACACCATATATTTT
CDR3aa: CASSFSHKGNTIYF

j_gene: TRBJ2-7
v_gene: TRBV28
abundance: many
d_gene: TRBD1
len: 14
CDR3nt: TGTGCCAGTCAGGGGGTTAACCCGCCCTACGAGCAGTACTTC
CDR3aa: CASQGVNPPYEQYF

j_gene: TRBJ2-7
v_gene: TRBV11-2
abundance: many
d_gene: .
len: 16
CDR3nt: TGTGCCAGCAGCCCTCACACCGGGACTCTCTCCTACGAGCAGTACTTC
CDR3aa: CASSPHTGTLSYEQYF

j_gene: TRBJ2-2
v_gene: TRBV6-1
abundance: many
d_gene: TRBD1
len: 15
CDR3nt: TGTGCCAGCAGACCTCCGGGACAGTTAACCGGGGAGCTGTTTTTT
CDR3aa: CASRPPGQLTGELFF

j_gene: TRBJ2-7
v_gene: TRBV7-3
abundance: many
d_gene: .
len: 13
CDR3nt: TGTGCCAGCAGCTCATACGGAGGCTACGAGCAGTACTTC
CDR3aa: CASSSYGGYEQYF

j_gene: TRBJ1-2
v_gene: TRBV7-2
abundance: .
d_gene: TRBD1
len: 13
CDR3nt: TGTGCCAGCAGTGAAACAGGGGGCTCTGGCTACACCTTC
CDR3aa: CASSETGGSGYTF

j_gene: TRBJ1-5
v_gene: TRBV19
abundance: many
d_gene: .
len: 15
CDR3nt: TGTGCCAGTAGTATCGGCAGGGTGGGCAATCAGCCCCAGCATTTT
CDR3aa: CASSIGRVGNQPQHF

j_gene: TRBJ1-5
v_gene: TRBV7-2
abundance: .
d_gene: .
len: 15
CDR3nt: TGTGCCAGCAGCTTATCGACAGAACCAAAGAACCCCCAGCATTTT
CDR3aa: CASSLSTEPKNPQHF

j_gene: TRBJ1-1
v_gene: TRBV6-7
abundance: many
d_gene: .
len: 14
CDR3nt: TGTGCCAGTGGCCCGAAGGCCCCGAACACTGAAGCTTTCTTT
CDR3aa: CASGPKAPNTEAFF

j_gene: TRBJ1-1
v_gene: TRBV6-5
abundance: .
d_gene: .
len: 15
CDR3nt: TGTGCCAGCAGTTACTCGGGGAGTTATTATGATGAAGCTTTCTTT
CDR3aa: CASSYSGSYYDEAFF

j_gene: TRBJ2-5
v_gene: TRBV5-1
abundance: few
d_gene: TRBD1
len: 14
CDR3nt: TGCGCCAGCAGCATGGGACAGGGGGAAGAGACCCAGTACTTC
CDR3aa: CASSMGQGEETQYF

j_gene: TRBJ2-7
v_gene: TRBV29-1
abundance: many
d_gene: TRBD2
len: 14
CDR3nt: TGCAGCGTTGCCCAGGGACTAAACCTCTACGAGCAGTACTTC
CDR3aa: CSVAQGLNLYEQYF

j_gene: TRBJ2-5
v_gene: TRBV7-8
abundance: .
d_gene: .
len: 15
CDR3nt: TGTGCCAGCAGCTCCCGAGGGACACTCCGAGAGACCCAGTACTTC
CDR3aa: CASSSRGTLRETQYF

j_gene: TRBJ2-2
v_gene: TRBV18
abundance: .
d_gene: .
len: 14
CDR3nt: TGTGCCAGCTCACCACCAGGGAACACCGGGGAGCTGTTTTTT
CDR3aa: CASSPPGNTGELFF

j_gene: TRBJ2-7
v_gene: TRBV28
abundance: many
d_gene: TRBD2
len: 14
CDR3nt: TGTGCCAGCAGTCTACCGGGGGGGCAGAACGAGCAGTACTTC
CDR3aa: CASSLPGGQNEQYF

j_gene: TRBJ2-7
v_gene: TRBV20-1
abundance: many
d_gene: .
len: 10
CDR3nt: TGCAGTGCACCAGCGGACGAGCAGTACTTC
CDR3aa: CSAPADEQYF

j_gene: TRBJ1-2
v_gene: TRBV7-8
abundance: many
d_gene: .
len: 18
CDR3nt: TGTGCCAGCAGCTTAGCGCTCGGGTCGGGGGCCGTTGACTATGGCTACACCTTC
CDR3aa: CASSLALGSGAVDYGYTF

j_gene: TRBJ2-2
v_gene: TRBV18
abundance: once
d_gene: TRBD1
len: 16
CDR3nt: TGTGCCAGCTCCCAGCGACAGGGACCGAACACCGGGGAACTGTTTTTT
CDR3aa: CASSQRQGPNTGELFF

j_gene: TRBJ2-7
v_gene: TRBV6-2/TRBV6-3
abundance: many
d_gene: .
len: 13
CDR3nt: TGTGCCAGCAGTCCAGGGTGGTCCTACGAGCAGTACTTC
CDR3aa: CASSPGWSYEQYF

j_gene: TRBJ2-7
v_gene: TRBV18
abundance: many
d_gene: TRBD2
len: 13
CDR3nt: TGTGCCAGCTCAGCGTGGCGGGAGTCTGAGCAGTACTTC
CDR3aa: CASSAWRESEQYF

j_gene: TRBJ1-5
v_gene: TRBV6-2/TRBV6-3
abundance: many
d_gene: TRBD1
len: 15
CDR3nt: TGTGCCAGCGGGCCGACAGGGGAAGGCAATCAGCCCCAGCATTTT
CDR3aa: CASGPTGEGNQPQHF

j_gene: TRBJ2-5
v_gene: TRBV20-1
abundance: .
d_gene: .
len: 14
CDR3nt: TGCAGTGCTAGAGATTCCTCGAAGGCAGAGACCCAGTACTTC
CDR3aa: CSARDSSKAETQYF

j_gene: TRBJ1-5
v_gene: TRBV12-3/TRBV12-4
abundance: many
d_gene: .
len: 13
CDR3nt: TGTGCCAGCAGTTTCACTAGCAATCAGCCCCAGCATTTT
CDR3aa: CASSFTSNQPQHF

j_gene: TRBJ2-7
v_gene: TRBV19
abundance: many
d_gene: .
len: 13
CDR3nt: TGTGCCAGTAGTATAGACAACTCCTACGAGCAGTACTTC
CDR3aa: CASSIDNSYEQYF

j_gene: TRBJ2-4
v_gene: TRBV7-3
abundance: many
d_gene: .
len: 14
CDR3nt: TGTGCCAGGAAATCCATGCAGGAGACAAACATTCAGTACTTC
CDR3aa: CARKSMQETNIQYF

j_gene: TRBJ2-4
v_gene: TRBV20-1
abundance: many
d_gene: .
len: 13
CDR3nt: TGCAGTGCTTATGGGGGAGGCAAAAACATTCAGTACTTC
CDR3aa: CSAYGGGKNIQYF

j_gene: TRBJ1-1
v_gene: TRBV20-1
abundance: many
d_gene: .
len: 15
CDR3nt: TGCAGTGCTGACGGGGAGCTAGGGAAGAACACTGAAGCTTTCTTT
CDR3aa: CSADGELGKNTEAFF

j_gene: TRBJ2-5
v_gene: TRBV11-2
abundance: many
d_gene: .
len: 16
CDR3nt: TGTGCCAGCAGCCCCCGGGGGGCGGGAGAGGACGAGACCCAGTACTTC
CDR3aa: CASSPRGAGEDETQYF

j_gene: TRBJ2-2
v_gene: TRBV6-5
abundance: few
d_gene: .
len: 14
CDR3nt: TGTGCCAGCAGCCACTCGGCAGAGACCGGGGAGCTGTTTTTT
CDR3aa: CASSHSAETGELFF